A selection of T cell receptor beta chains follows, all from one sample in a study of blood T cell repertoires in COVID-19. The data were produced by immunoSEQ multiplex PCR, yet TCRdb's version contains in-frame clones alone and is incomplete. The sample lists about 120,000 clones, approximately 81% occurring once. Sequenced material: peripheral blood. All receptors derive from a woman aged 80 or over with acute or convalescent COVID-19. The CDR3 runs from the conserved cysteine through the conserved F or W.

CDR3aa: CAWSLVQGGEKLFF; v_gene: TRBV30
CDR3aa: CASSEAMGTSQETQYF; v_gene: TRBV6-1
CDR3aa: CASSLEGQGYTGELFF; v_gene: TRBV5-1
CDR3aa: CASRPGQISNQPQHF; v_gene: TRBV2
CDR3aa: CASSRDSQNTEAFF; v_gene: TRBV5-1
CDR3aa: CASMTSGSVYEQYF; v_gene: TRBV28
CDR3aa: CSDRDRASETQYF; v_gene: TRBV29-1
CDR3aa: CASTDLGQGLNGYTF; v_gene: TRBV6-5
CDR3aa: CASSFGGIGGYTF; v_gene: TRBV28
CDR3aa: CASSEVGGGYTF; v_gene: TRBV2
CDR3aa: CASSLAGGERRGYTF; v_gene: TRBV28
CDR3aa: CASSLSGQRQETQYF; v_gene: TRBV7-9
CDR3aa: CASSPGQGTVHTEAFF; v_gene: TRBV13
CDR3aa: CASSGTGKEETQYF; v_gene: TRBV5-6
CDR3aa: CASSQDPGTSNTGELFF; v_gene: TRBV4-2
CDR3aa: CASSAGQGTEQYF; v_gene: TRBV2
CDR3aa: CATSDPTGSGANVLTF; v_gene: TRBV24-1
CDR3aa: CASRVDRALTGELFF; v_gene: TRBV19
CDR3aa: CASSFGPYSNQPQHF; v_gene: TRBV28
CDR3aa: CASSKPGRRGGTDTQYF; v_gene: TRBV21-1
CDR3aa: CASSPRSLASQNYGYTF; v_gene: TRBV18
CDR3aa: CASSIDLGLPKAFF; v_gene: TRBV19
CDR3aa: CASRQGHTEAFF; v_gene: TRBV27
CDR3aa: CASSPNRGGNSPLHF; v_gene: TRBV18
CDR3aa: CASSLTLEAEAFF; v_gene: TRBV7-8
CDR3aa: CASSTSGSTGELFF; v_gene: TRBV19
CDR3aa: CASTARDSYNEKLFF; v_gene: TRBV6-6
CDR3aa: CAGSFGRGTEAFF; v_gene: TRBV4-2
CDR3aa: CASSSRRGLAGTGTYNEQFF; v_gene: TRBV6-2/TRBV6-3
CDR3aa: CASSFTGGWDEQFF; v_gene: TRBV7-2
CDR3aa: CASSFRQTSYEQYF; v_gene: TRBV11-1
CDR3aa: CASSPATGGRTGELFF; v_gene: TRBV18
CDR3aa: CASSQDWTSGNEQFF; v_gene: TRBV4-3
CDR3aa: CAWSVTGSNYGYTF; v_gene: TRBV30
CDR3aa: CASSFSLGASGIETQYF; v_gene: TRBV7-2
CDR3aa: CASSPGTSGRSSEQFF; v_gene: TRBV7-3
CDR3aa: CASSFGRTTTDTQYF; v_gene: TRBV5-1